This T cell receptor beta chain was sequenced for a study of OX40 agonist ivuxolimab in advanced cancers. Study information: Ivuxolimab was delivered to patients intravenously every 2 weeks at doses spanning 0.01 to 10 mg/kg. Study results and caveats: Partial responders at 0.1-3.0 mg/kg had among the lowest clonal expansion.

About this clone itself: Antigen: not known.

This CDR3 is built from 15 residues. The germline V gene encodes CDR1 LNHDA and CDR2 SQIVND (reference sequence). The junction had 9 bases not matched to a gene; V was cut back by 6 bases and J by 2 bases. Produced via immunoSEQ multiplex PCR; TCRdb's table is partial and in-frame only. This table has 60,000 to 85,000 clones, around 81% appearing once. This specimen consisted of CD4+ or CD8+ T cells sorted from blood, obtained in a trial of the OX40 agonist ivuxolimab. The TCR comes from an adult with an advanced solid tumor such as melanoma, head and neck, liver or kidney cancer. V gene TRBV19 combines with J gene TRBJ2-7; 8 bases line up with TRBD2. CDR3 protein: CASRPRAGETYEQYF. CDR3 in DNA: TGTGCCAGTAGGCCTAGAGCGGGAGAGACCTACGAGCAGTACTTC.